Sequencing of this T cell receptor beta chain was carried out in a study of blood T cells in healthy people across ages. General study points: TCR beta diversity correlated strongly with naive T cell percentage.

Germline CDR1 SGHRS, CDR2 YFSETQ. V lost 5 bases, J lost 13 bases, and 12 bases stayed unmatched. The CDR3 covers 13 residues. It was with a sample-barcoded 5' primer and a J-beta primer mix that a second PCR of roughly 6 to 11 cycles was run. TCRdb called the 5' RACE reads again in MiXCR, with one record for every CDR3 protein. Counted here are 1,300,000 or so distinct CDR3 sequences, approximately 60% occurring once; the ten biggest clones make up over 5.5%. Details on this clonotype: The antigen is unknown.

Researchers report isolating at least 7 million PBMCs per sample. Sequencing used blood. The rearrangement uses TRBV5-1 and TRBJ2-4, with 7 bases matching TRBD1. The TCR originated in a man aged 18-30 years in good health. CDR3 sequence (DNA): TGCGCCAGCAGGAGGGGGACAGATGGGGAGCAGTACTTC. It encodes CASRRGTDGEQYF.